Listed here are 31 T cell receptor beta chains from one sample, sequenced in a study of blood T cell repertoires in COVID-19. Clones were read by immunoSEQ multiplex PCR, and TCRdb kept only the in-frame ones, dropping some. The sample records hundreds of thousands of clones, less than 90% being singletons. The sample consisted of peripheral blood. Receptors were obtained from a man aged 40-49 years with acute or convalescent COVID-19.

This chain connects TRBV2 to TRBJ2-5; perhaps TRBD1 as D (6 bases). The CDR3 extends over 13 amino acids. CDR1 SNHLY and CDR2 FYNNEI come from the germline V gene. V dropped 7 bases and J dropped 3 bases, with 12 bases sitting between them. The CDR3 loop is CASMDSPEETQYF. The CDR3 nucleotides read TGTGCCAGCATGGACAGTCCGGAAGAGACCCAGTACTTC.

CDR3 bases: TGTGCCAGCAGCCCGTCCGGGACAGGGGGCACTGAAGCTTTCTTT. The encoded protein is CASSPSGTGGTEAFF. The chain links TRBV9 to TRBJ1-1; the match to TRBD1 covers 11 bases. Trimming took 4 bases from V and 4 from J; bases not matched to a gene: 6. The CDR3 is 15 amino acids. Germline CDR1 is SGDLS and CDR2 is YYNGEE.

The chain carries TRBV2 and TRBJ1-5; TRBD1 aligns across 7 bases. CDR3 size: 17 residues. After removal of 6 bases from V and 0 bases from J, the junction contained 11 bases not matched to a gene. Germline V gene sequence: CDR1 SNHLY, CDR2 FYNNEI. CDR3 sequence reads: CASSPVQGVYSNQPQHF. In DNA form, the CDR3 reads TGTGCCAGCAGCCCGGTCCAGGGGGTGTATAGCAATCAGCCCCAGCATTTT. The variable domain in full, with the rest retrieved from reference TRBV2 and TRBJ1-5, is EPEVTQTPSHQVTQMGQEVILRCVPISNHLYFYWYRQILGQKVEFLVSFYNNEISEKSEIFDDQFSVERPDGSNFTLKIRSTKLEDSAMYFCASSPVQGVYSNQPQHFGDGTRLSIL.

The gene calls are TRBV6-6 and TRBJ1-1; maybe TRBD1 (6 bases). Per germline, CDR1 MNHNY and CDR2 SVGAGI (reference sequence). V lost 8 bases, J lost 4 bases, and 14 bases lay in between. The CDR3 has 13 residues. The CDR3 DNA reads TGTGCCAGCTCGGGGGGCGGAGGCACTGAAGCTTTCTTT. Protein product: CASSGGGGTEAFF.

V usage is TRBV7-2 and J usage is TRBJ2-5; 11 bases map to TRBD2. Trimming at V came to 1 base and at J to 4 bases, leaving 2 bases not matched to a gene. Germline V gene sequence: CDR1 SGHTA, CDR2 FQGNSA. The CDR3 is made up of 15 amino acids. The CDR3 DNA follows: TGTGCCAGCAGCTTAGTCGGACTAGCGGGAGAGACCCAGTACTTC. Translation: CASSLVGLAGETQYF.

The rearrangement uses TRBV4-3 and TRBJ2-7, with TRBD2 matching 12 bases. Looked up from germline, CDR1 is LGHNA and CDR2 is YSLEER. The CDR3 consists of 16 residues. After removal of 3 bases from V and 3 bases from J, the junction contained 6 bases not matched to a gene. This chain's CDR3 is CASSQVLAGGYYEQYF. CDR3 sequence (DNA): TGCGCCAGCAGCCAGGTACTAGCGGGGGGTTACTACGAGCAGTACTTC.

The chain is built from TRBV27 and TRBJ1-6; the D gene is possibly TRBD1 (6 bases). Germline V lookup: CDR1 MNHEY, CDR2 SMNVEV (reference sequence). The CDR3 sequence is 14 residues long. V was cut by 6 bases and J by 9 bases, with 15 bases left in between. The CDR3 sequence is CASSPQGRTSPLHF. The CDR3 DNA sequence: TGTGCCAGCAGCCCACAGGGCAGGACTTCACCCCTCCACTTT.

V gene TRBV15 combines with J gene TRBJ1-2; tentatively, D is TRBD1 (5 bases). The germline V gene has CDR1 LNHNV and CDR2 YYDKDF (reference sequence). V lost 3 bases to trimming and J lost 3 bases, with 17 bases between them. CDR3 length: 16 residues. Here the CDR3 DNA reads TGTGCCACCAGCAGGTCTGCTGGGGCGGGGGACTATGGCTACACCTTC. It codes for CATSRSAGAGDYGYTF.

The rearrangement uses TRBV24-1 and TRBJ2-2; 11 nucleotides agree with TRBD2. There are 19 residues in the CDR3. The junction had 12 bases not matched to a gene; V was cut back by 4 bases and J by 3 bases. Germline V lookup: CDR1 KGHDR, CDR2 SFDVKD. Written as DNA, the CDR3 is TGTGCCACCAGTGACCTGGATGGTAGCGGGAGGGCCCACACCGGGGAGCTGTTTTTT. Residues: CATSDLDGSGRAHTGELFF.

This rearrangement joins TRBV7-9 to TRBJ2-2; D gene ambiguous. The CDR3 loop spans 14 amino acids. CDR1 and CDR2 from the germline V gene are SEHNR and FQNEAQ (reference sequence). V lost 1 base to trimming and J lost 6 bases, with 9 bases between them. The CDR3 DNA is TGTGCCAGCAGCTTAGTCACTACGCCCGGGGAGCTGTTTTTT. This encodes CASSLVTTPGELFF.

The chain combines TRBV7-2 with TRBJ2-1; D might be TRBD2 (5 bases). V lost 5 bases and J lost 6, with 14 bases in between. This CDR3 has 14 residues. The germline gives CDR1 SGHTA, CDR2 FQGNSA. CDR3 loop: CASSLQPGSNEQFF. The CDR3 DNA reads TGTGCCAGCAGCCTTCAACCGGGGTCCAATGAGCAGTTCTTC. The full variable domain, with the rest looked up from reference TRBV7-2 and TRBJ2-1, is GAGVSQSPSNKVTEKGKDVELRCDPISGHTALYWYRQSLGQGLEFLIYFQGNSAPDKSGLPSDRFSAERTGGSVSTLTIQRTQQEDSAVYLCASSLQPGSNEQFFGPGTRLTVL.

The chain couples TRBV30 to TRBJ2-1; 7 bases are shared with TRBD2. The CDR3 extends over 14 amino acids. Looked up from germline, CDR1 is GTSNPN and CDR2 is SVGIG (reference sequence). The V and J ends lost 5 bases and 8 bases, in that order; junction bases with no gene match: 12. The CDR3, as DNA: TGTGCCTGGGGCCTTGCGGGTAGCGGGTATGAGCAGTTCTTC. Encoded protein: CAWGLAGSGYEQFF.

The chain carries TRBV9 and TRBJ1-2, with TRBD1 matching 10 bases. CDR1 SGDLS and CDR2 YYNGEE come from the germline V gene. The V gene end was trimmed by 4 bases and the J gene end by 5 bases; junction bases not matched to a gene: 11. CDR3 length equals 16 residues. As DNA, the CDR3 is TGTGCCAGCAGCTTAACAGGACAGGGGGGCCCTTATGGCTACACCTTC. This translates into CASSLTGQGGPYGYTF.

This chain joins TRBV5-1 and TRBJ2-7; 7 bases are shared with TRBD1. CDR1 and CDR2 from the germline V gene are SGHRS and YFSETQ. V lost 4 bases, J lost 0 bases, and 10 bases stayed unmatched. The CDR3 covers 16 residues. The CDR3 reads CASSLMGQSYSYEQYF. CDR3 DNA: TGCGCCAGCAGCCTGATGGGACAGTCCTACTCCTACGAGCAGTACTTC. The full variable domain, with the rest looked up from reference TRBV5-1 and TRBJ2-7, is KAGVTQTPRYLIKTRGQQVTLSCSPISGHRSVSWYQQTPGQGLQFLFEYFSETQRNKGNFPGRFSGRQFSNSRSEMNVSTLELGDSALYLCASSLMGQSYSYEQYFGPGTRLTVT.

This chain joins TRBV18 and TRBJ1-1; no clear D. The V gene's germline CDR1 is KGHSH and CDR2 LQKENI. The V and J ends lost 0 bases and 7 bases respectively, with 3 bases between them. The CDR3 totals 11 residues. The CDR3 sequence is CASSPPLEAFF. Written as DNA, the CDR3 is TGTGCCAGCTCACCACCCCTTGAAGCTTTCTTT. The full variable domain, with the rest looked up from reference TRBV18 and TRBJ1-1, is NAGVMQNPRHLVRRRGQEARLRCSPMKGHSHVYWYRQLPEEGLKFMVYLQKENIIDESGMPKERFSAEFPKEGPSILRIQQVVRGDSAAYFCASSPPLEAFFGQGTRLTVV.

CDR3 nucleotides: TGTGCCAGCAGCCCCGGGACAGGGAATTCACCCCTCCACTTT. This sequence encodes CASSPGTGNSPLHF. The genes are TRBV4-2 and TRBJ1-6, with 9 nucleotides matching TRBD1. Germline V lookup: CDR1 LGHNA, CDR2 YNFKEQ. With V trimmed by 4 bases and J by 7 bases, 2 bases remained unmatched. This CDR3 is 14 amino acids long.

The CDR3 reads CASSFDGDSYNEQFF. CDR3 nucleotides: TGCGCCAGCAGCTTCGACGGAGACTCCTACAATGAGCAGTTCTTC. The chain links TRBV5-1 to TRBJ2-1; D gene unclear. The CDR3 extends over 15 amino acids. Trimming cost V 2 bases and J 0 bases, with 9 bases left between them. Germline V CDR1 and CDR2: SGHRS, YFSETQ.

The genes are TRBV4-3 and TRBJ2-7; 9 nucleotides line up with TRBD2. CDR1 LGHNA and CDR2 YSLEER come from the germline V gene. Losses at the gene ends were 1 base for V and 6 bases for J; bases not matched to a gene: 4. The CDR3 has 14 residues. CDR3 DNA: TGCGCCAGCAGCCAAGTACGAGCGGGAGGCGAGCAGTACTTC. Translation: CASSQVRAGGEQYF.

The chain recombines TRBV28 with TRBJ1-3; unclear D gene. The CDR3 covers 17 residues. Germline CDR1 MDHEN, CDR2 SYDVKM. V was cut by 6 bases and J by 8 bases, with 26 bases left in between. The CDR3 DNA follows: TGTGCCAGCAGCCCGAGGTACGGAGTCCCGAGGAGGGACACCATATATTTT. This codes for CASSPRYGVPRRDTIYF.

The chain combines TRBV2 with TRBJ1-2; TRBD1 aligns across 7 bases. V shed 7 bases and J 4 bases; nucleotides not matched to a gene: 6. Germline V gene lookup returns CDR1 SNHLY and CDR2 FYNNEI. There are 13 residues in the CDR3. CDR3 in DNA: TGTGCCAGCACCCCCGGGGACAGCTATGGCTACACCTTC. Protein: CASTPGDSYGYTF.

This chain uses TRBV5-5 with TRBJ2-7; 8 bases line up with TRBD1. V gave up 3 bases and J gave up 5 bases; unmatched junction bases: 7. Germline assignment: CDR1 SGHKS and CDR2 YYEKEE (reference sequence). There are 14 residues in the CDR3. The CDR3 bases are TGTGCCAGCAGCTCCCGGACAGGGATCCACGAGCAGTACTTC. Its protein is CASSSRTGIHEQYF.

This chain joins TRBV11-1 and TRBJ1-5; D is possibly TRBD1 (6 bases). Germline V gene data show CDR1 as SGHAT and CDR2 as FQDESV (reference sequence). The CDR3 consists of 14 residues. Trimming stripped 5 bases from V and 7 bases from J, with 15 bases between. CDR3 nucleotides: TGTGCCAGCAGCCCAGCGGGGGCGAGGCAGCCCCAGCATTTT. This translates into CASSPAGARQPQHF.

V and J are TRBV7-9 and TRBJ1-2; 9 nucleotides align to TRBD1. The CDR3 contains 15 residues. The V gene's germline CDR1 is SEHNR and CDR2 FQNEAQ (reference sequence). The J segment lost 4 bases and the V segment lost 1 base, leaving 4 bases of the junction unmatched. This CDR3 is CASSLEMTGGYGYTF. CDR3 in DNA: TGTGCCAGCAGCTTAGAGATGACAGGGGGCTATGGCTACACCTTC.

This clone was detected only a few times. The J gene is TRBJ2-1, the V gene TRBV12-3 or TRBV12-4; the D gene is possibly TRBD1 (6 bases). This CDR3 is 13 amino acids long. Trimming left V 3 bases short and J 4 bases short, with 7 bases between. CDR3 amino acids: CASSFGQYNEQFF. The CDR3 DNA reads as TGTGCCAGCAGTTTTGGACAGTACAATGAGCAGTTCTTC.

This clone was seen only a few times. This chain uses TRBV18 with TRBJ2-7; D perhaps matches TRBD1 (6 bases). Germline V gene sequence: CDR1 KGHSH, CDR2 LQKENI. V gave up 5 bases and J gave up 1 base, with 9 bases separating them. There are 13 residues in the CDR3. The CDR3 sequence: CASSLDRSYEQYF. In nucleotides, the CDR3 is TGTGCCAGCTCATTAGACAGGTCCTACGAGCAGTACTTC.

The V and J genes are TRBV28 and TRBJ2-7; 10 nucleotides match TRBD1. V was clipped by 7 bases and J by 4 bases; unmatched bases: 10. Germline V gene lookup returns CDR1 MDHEN and CDR2 SYDVKM. The CDR3 covers 15 residues. Written as DNA, the CDR3 is TGTGCCAGCAAGACAGGGGGCAACCGCCTGTACGAGCAGTACTTC. Translated, it gives CASKTGGNRLYEQYF. The whole variable domain, remainder taken from reference TRBV28 and TRBJ2-7, is DVKVTQSSRYLVKRTGEKVFLECVQDMDHENMFWYRQDPGLGLRLIYFSYDVKMKEKGDIPEGYSVSREKKERFSLILESASTNQTSMYLCASKTGGNRLYEQYFGPGTRLTVT.

This clone was seen a few times. The DNA of the CDR3 is TGTGCCAGTAGCCCAGGGGTTAGCAATCAGCCCCAGCATTTT. It encodes CASSPGVSNQPQHF. This chain uses TRBV19 with TRBJ1-5; D may be TRBD1 (6 bases). CDR1 LNHDA and CDR2 SQIVND come from the germline V gene (reference sequence). This CDR3 has 14 residues. V shed 6 bases and J shed 0 bases, with 9 bases lying between them.

This chain joins TRBV28 and TRBJ1-1; no clear D. Germline lookup yields CDR1 MDHEN and CDR2 SYDVKM. Trimming shortened V by 2 bases and J by 0 bases, and 7 bases separated the two germline ends. CDR3 length equals 14 residues. Written as DNA, the CDR3 is TGTGCCAGCAGTTTAGGGCAGCTGAACACTGAAGCTTTCTTT. Encoded protein: CASSLGQLNTEAFF. Full variable domain (rest looked up from reference TRBV28 and TRBJ1-1): DVKVTQSSRYLVKRTGEKVFLECVQDMDHENMFWYRQDPGLGLRLIYFSYDVKMKEKGDIPEGYSVSREKKERFSLILESASTNQTSMYLCASSLGQLNTEAFFGQGTRLTVV.

The chain links TRBV10-1 to TRBJ2-1, with 9 positions matching TRBD2. With 5 bases clipped from V and 9 bases from J, the junction kept 8 bases outside the gene matches. In germline, CDR1 is WNHNN, CDR2 SYGVQD (reference sequence). The length of the CDR3 is 14 residues. CDR3 protein: CASSKAGGQGEQFF. The DNA of the CDR3 is TGCGCCAGCAGTAAAGCGGGGGGCCAGGGTGAGCAGTTCTTC.

This clone turned up a few times. This chain joins TRBV6-2 or TRBV6-3 and TRBJ2-7; TRBD2 matches at 8 bases. The CDR3 extends over 15 amino acids. CDR1 is MNHEY, CDR2 SVGEGT, per germline. V lost 3 bases to trimming and J lost 4 bases; unmatched junction nucleotides: 8. The CDR3, as DNA: TGTGCCAGCAGTTATTATAGCGGGAAGGCGTACGAGCAGTACTTC. This gives the protein CASSYYSGKAYEQYF.

The genes are TRBV19 and TRBJ2-7; D uncertain. The CDR3 length is 13 residues. Germline V CDR1 and CDR2: LNHDA, SQIVND (reference sequence). V was shortened by 7 bases and J by 2 bases, with 12 bases between the two germline ends. The CDR3 here is CASIAQNTYEQYF. CDR3 nucleotide sequence: TGTGCCAGTATTGCACAAAACACCTACGAGCAGTACTTC.